Sequencing of this TCR beta chain was carried out in a study of OX40 agonist ivuxolimab in advanced cancers. In the study overall: Previous treatment with anti-PD-1, anti-PD-L1 or anti-CTLA-4 therapy was allowed; about 40% had received some. Study findings and constraints: Undetermined was the antigen specificity of the expanded peripheral T cells. CD8+ T cells (on average) carried more expanded clones than CD4+ T cells.

Repertoires were generated with immunoSEQ multiplex PCR, while TCRdb's copy carries only in-frame clones and drops some. The sample has around 46,000 clones; approximately 91% are singletons. The CDR3 contains 14 residues. Trimming stripped 5 bases from V and 1 base from J, with 8 bases between. The germline V gene encodes CDR1 MDHEN and CDR2 SYDVKM. In regard to this clone: Its cognate antigen is unknown.

Sequenced here: CD4+ or CD8+ T cells sorted from blood, sampled in a trial of the OX40 agonist ivuxolimab. This sequence was found in an adult with an advanced solid tumor such as melanoma, head and neck, liver or kidney cancer. The J gene is TRBJ2-2, the V gene TRBV28; tentatively, D is TRBD2 (5 bases). CDR3 amino acids: CASSGRGNTGELFF. CDR3 DNA sequence: TGTGCCAGCAGTGGGAGAGGGAACACCGGGGAGCTGTTTTTT. Complete variable domain (other parts from reference TRBV28 and TRBJ2-2): DVKVTQSSRYLVKRTGEKVFLECVQDMDHENMFWYRQDPGLGLRLIYFSYDVKMKEKGDIPEGYSVSREKKERFSLILESASTNQTSMYLCASSGRGNTGELFFGEGSRLTVL.